The 31 T cell receptor beta chains below come from one sample, sequenced in a study of technical replicates of blood from several donors (dated by TCRdb to about 2017). Library prep was done by the immunoSEQ multiplex PCR assay. TCRdb re-hosts the immuneACCESS table, in-frame sequences only. Its copies lack some clones; in the studies checked, an unresolved V gene accounts for under half of them, and the cause for the rest is not known. In all, the sample holds some 80,000 clones, and roughly 90% of those were seen once. The top ten constitute about 0.39% of the sample. Source material: T cells isolated from PBMCs. The receptors stem from a human donor in good health.

This clone has a single count. The chain has TRBV7-9 and TRBJ2-6, with unresolved D. Germline V CDR1 and CDR2: SEHNR, FQNEAQ (reference sequence). This CDR3 region has 14 residues. The V end was cut by 3 bases, the J end by 0 bases, with 3 bases between. CDR3 region: CASSLSSGANVLTF. DNA for the CDR3: TGTGCCAGCAGCTTGAGCTCTGGGGCCAACGTCCTGACTTTC.

V usage is TRBV9 and J usage is TRBJ2-7; the D is unclear. Germline values: CDR1 SGDLS, CDR2 YYNGEE. The CDR3 has 15 residues. V was trimmed by 1 base and J by 0 bases, leaving 11 bases between them. CDR3: CASSVSSAFSYEQYF. For the CDR3, the DNA is TGTGCCAGCAGCGTATCAAGCGCCTTCTCCTACGAGCAGTACTTC.

The chain employs TRBV5-4 and TRBJ2-7; 8 nucleotides align to TRBD2. The CDR3 sequence is 14 residues long. V shed 3 bases and J 2 bases; nucleotides not matched to a gene: 4. Germline assignment: CDR1 SGHNT and CDR2 YYREEE (reference sequence). CDR3 sequence: CASSSPGLAYEQYF. The CDR3 nucleotides read TGTGCCAGCAGCTCTCCGGGACTAGCCTACGAGCAGTACTTC. The complete variable domain, with remaining parts taken from reference TRBV5-4 and TRBJ2-7, reads ETGVTQSPTHLIKTRGQQVTLRCSSQSGHNTVSWYQQALGQGPQFIFQYYREEENGRGNFPPRFSGLQFPNYSSELNVNALELDDSALYLCASSSPGLAYEQYFGPGTRLTVT.

With regard to this clone: A junction boundary mismatches the germline segment, possibly from a read error. The rearrangement links TRBV7-7 to TRBJ2-1, with 9 positions matching TRBD2. The germline V gene encodes CDR1 SSHAT and CDR2 FNYEAQ (reference sequence). There are 15 residues in the CDR3. CDR3 loop: CASSFDSGGYNEQFF. The CDR3 coding sequence is TGTGCTAGCAGCTTTGATAGCGGGGGCTACAATGAGCAGTTCTTC.

The genes are TRBV16 and TRBJ1-1, with a possible D match to TRBD1 (6 bases). Germline CDR1 is KGHSY and CDR2 is FQNENV. This CDR3 region has 15 residues. V lost 2 bases, J lost 0 bases, and 10 bases lay in between. DNA for the CDR3: TGTGCCAGCAGCCAAACAGGGTCGATGAACACTGAAGCTTTCTTT. Amino acids: CASSQTGSMNTEAFF.

V usage is TRBV9 and J usage is TRBJ2-3; 7 bases align to TRBD2. V was clipped by 4 bases and J by 2 bases; unmatched bases: 13. Per the germline V gene, CDR1 is SGDLS and CDR2 is YYNGEE. The CDR3 is made up of 17 amino acids. The CDR3 here is CASSPLLGGPYTDTQYF. DNA of the CDR3: TGTGCCAGCAGCCCCCTCTTGGGAGGGCCTTACACAGATACGCAGTATTTT.

V is TRBV6-5 and J is TRBJ1-2; a possible D gene is TRBD1 (6 bases). V was cut by 0 bases and J by 7 bases, with 15 bases left in between. Germline CDR1 MNHEY, CDR2 SVGAGI. This CDR3 contains 15 residues. CDR3 DNA: TGTGCCAGCAGTTACTCGTCGCAGGGGAGAACTGGCTACACCTTC. This translates into CASSYSSQGRTGYTF.

The chain combines TRBV5-1 with TRBJ1-1; no clear D gene. The germline gives CDR1 SGHRS, CDR2 YFSETQ. V was pared by 4 bases and J by 7 bases, with 11 bases between. The CDR3 sequence is 12 residues long. In nucleotides, the CDR3 is TGCGCCAGCAGCCTGGATCGGGGTGAAGCTTTCTTT. It is translated as CASSLDRGEAFF.

J is TRBJ2-5 and V is TRBV10-1; tentative D call: TRBD2 (6 bases). V dropped 2 bases and J dropped 5 bases, with 15 bases sitting between them. CDR3 size: 15 residues. Germline lookup yields CDR1 WNHNN and CDR2 SYGVQD (reference sequence). The CDR3 sequence: CASSEVGGARETQYF. CDR3 sequence (DNA): TGCGCCAGCAGTGAGGTTGGCGGGGCTCGGGAGACCCAGTACTTC.

CDR3 loop: CSVEDPPGGEQFF. CDR3 nucleotide sequence: TGCAGCGTTGAAGATCCGCCCGGCGGTGAGCAGTTCTTC. V and J are TRBV29-1 and TRBJ2-1, with unresolved D. Germline V CDR1 and CDR2: SQVTM, ANQGSEA. The CDR3 sequence is 13 residues long. The V end was cut by 0 bases, the J end by 9 bases, with 12 bases between.

The CDR3 region is CASSIQDRGFETQYF. Written as DNA, the CDR3 is TGTGCCAGTAGTATTCAGGACAGGGGTTTTGAGACCCAGTACTTC. This chain uses TRBV19 with TRBJ2-5; 9 bases agree with TRBD1. Unmatched junction bases numbered 7, after V lost 3 bases and J lost 5 bases. The CDR3 totals 15 residues. Germline V gene data show CDR1 as LNHDA and CDR2 as SQIVND (reference sequence). Filled out from reference TRBV19 and TRBJ2-5, the complete variable domain reads DGGITQSPKYLFRKEGQNVTLSCEQNLNHDAMYWYRQDPGQGLRLIYYSQIVNDFQKGDIAEGYSVSREKKESFPLTVTSAQKNPTAFYLCASSIQDRGFETQYFGPGTRLLVL.

This sequence joins TRBV5-6 and TRBJ2-2; 7 bases map to TRBD1. CDR1 and CDR2 (germline): SGHDT, YYEEEE. V dropped 4 bases and J dropped 7; count of bases not matched to a gene: 10. This CDR3 is 15 amino acids long. The CDR3 loop is CASSDIGTVNGELFF. CDR3 sequence (DNA): TGTGCCAGCAGCGACATCGGGACAGTTAACGGGGAGCTGTTTTTT.

The table lists this clone with a count of one. V usage is TRBV6-5 and J usage is TRBJ2-7, with D maybe TRBD2 (5 bases). The ends were cut back, 8 bases at V and 2 bases at J, with 19 bases in the middle. There are 15 residues in the CDR3. Germline V gene data show CDR1 as MNHEY and CDR2 as SVGAGI. Here the CDR3 reads CASRYVEAEAYEQYF. CDR3 DNA: TGTGCCAGCCGCTACGTGGAGGCGGAAGCCTACGAGCAGTACTTC.

The DNA for the CDR3 is TGTGCCAGCAGCGTAGGTGGCCTAGCGGGAGAGGCAGAGACCCAGTACTTC. Translation: CASSVGGLAGEAETQYF. The chain joins TRBV9 to TRBJ2-5; 10 bases line up with TRBD2. The V gene end was trimmed by 0 bases and the J gene end by 4 bases; junction bases not matched to a gene: 9. CDR1 and CDR2 (germline): SGDLS, YYNGEE. CDR3 size: 17 residues.

The chain uses TRBV7-3 and TRBJ1-1, with D possibly matching TRBD1 (6 bases). The CDR3 consists of 15 residues. Trimming cost V 5 bases and J 4 bases, with 17 bases left between them. CDR1 SGHTA and CDR2 FQGTGA come from the germline V gene. This chain's CDR3 is CASSPQGQLITEAFF. The DNA of the CDR3 is TGTGCCAGCAGCCCACAAGGACAGCTCATCACTGAAGCTTTCTTT. Looking up the rest from reference TRBV7-3 and TRBJ1-1 gives the full variable domain: GAGVSQTPSNKVTEKGKYVELRCDPISGHTALYWYRQSLGQGPEFLIYFQGTGAADDSGLPNDRFFAVRPEGSVSTLKIQRTERGDSAVYLCASSPQGQLITEAFFGQGTRLTVV.

This clone was counted a single time. The genes are TRBV12-5 and TRBJ1-1, with unresolved D. CDR1 and CDR2 from the germline V gene are LGHNT and FRNRAP. V gave up 3 bases and J gave up 1 base, with 6 bases separating them. CDR3 length: 13 residues. The CDR3, as DNA: TGTGCTAGTGGTTTAGAGGGGAACACTGAAGCTTTCTTT. Encoded protein: CASGLEGNTEAFF. The complete variable domain, with remaining parts taken from reference TRBV12-5 and TRBJ1-1, reads DARVTQTPRHKVTEMGQEVTMRCQPILGHNTVFWYRQTMMQGLELLAYFRNRAPLDDSGMPKDRFSAEMPDATLATLKIQPSEPRDSAVYFCASGLEGNTEAFFGQGTRLTVV.

The chain is built from TRBV9 and TRBJ2-2; unclear D gene. CDR3 length: 13 amino acids. Looked up from germline, CDR1 is SGDLS and CDR2 is YYNGEE. The V end lost 2 bases, the J end lost 4 bases, and 6 bases lay between the germline ends. The CDR3 bases are TGTGCCAGCAGCGTCTTTAGCACCGGGGAGCTGTTTTTT. Translated: CASSVFSTGELFF.

As DNA, the CDR3 is TGTGCCAGCAGTTCCTCGGGGCTAGCGTTCAACAATGAGCAGTTCTTC. Its translation: CASSSSGLAFNNEQFF. The rearrangement uses TRBV6-5 and TRBJ2-1; possibly TRBD2 for D (6 bases). Germline V gene lookup returns CDR1 MNHEY and CDR2 SVGAGI. The CDR3 contains 16 residues. V lost 4 bases and J 5 bases, leaving 18 bases between the germline ends.

In regard to this clone: At one of its ends the junction is not consistent with the germline gene, which may arise from a read error. The chain recombines TRBV6-1 with TRBJ2-7; TRBD2 might be the D (5 bases). The CDR3 spans 16 residues. The V gene's germline CDR1 is MNHNS and CDR2 SASEGT. The CDR3 DNA sequence: TGTGCCAGCAGTGAGGGAGCGACTGGGAGCTCCCACGAGCAGTACTTC. It translates to CASSEGATGSSHEQYF.

The count of this clone is one. This chain uses TRBV19 with TRBJ1-1, with a possible D match to TRBD1 (5 bases). There are 13 residues in the CDR3. Germline CDR1 LNHDA, CDR2 SQIVND (reference sequence). V dropped 3 bases and J dropped 4 bases, with 9 bases sitting between them. The CDR3 nucleotides are TGTGCCAGTAGTATCCTGGGGGGCACTGAAGCTTTCTTT. Protein product: CASSILGGTEAFF.

This clone is a singleton in its sample. The chain has TRBV28 and TRBJ2-2; 10 nucleotides line up with TRBD1. The germline CDR1 and CDR2 sequences are MDHEN and SYDVKM. This CDR3 has 17 amino acids. The trim removed 3 bases at V and 5 bases at J, leaving 9 bases unmatched. The CDR3 sequence is CASSFLGQGKGTGELFF. The CDR3 DNA is TGTGCCAGCAGTTTCTTGGGACAGGGGAAGGGGACCGGGGAGCTGTTTTTT.

This clone was seen more than once but under ten times. The rearrangement uses TRBV18 and TRBJ2-2; 8 bases agree with TRBD1. After removal of 4 bases from V and 1 base from J, the junction contained 5 bases not matched to a gene. The CDR3 has 16 amino acids. Germline V gene sequence: CDR1 KGHSH, CDR2 LQKENI. The DNA for the CDR3 is TGTGCCAGCTCACGAACCGGGACAGGGAACACCGGGGAGCTGTTTTTT. It yields the protein CASSRTGTGNTGELFF.

The V call is TRBV28, the J call TRBJ1-5; 11 bases line up with TRBD1. The CDR3 is made up of 16 amino acids. CDR1 MDHEN and CDR2 SYDVKM come from the germline V gene. The V and J ends lost 7 bases and 5 bases, in that order; junction bases with no gene match: 10. Written as DNA, the CDR3 is TGTGCCAGCACTCCTTTAGGGACAGGGGGTCATCAGCCCCAGCATTTT. Protein product: CASTPLGTGGHQPQHF.

V is TRBV27 and J is TRBJ2-7, with no clear D. Germline CDR1 and CDR2: MNHEY and SMNVEV (reference sequence). The V gene lost 5 bases and the J gene lost 4 bases, with 6 bases spanning the gap. CDR3 length equals 11 residues. The CDR3 loop reads CASSHKYEQYF. The CDR3 nucleotides are TGTGCCAGCAGTCACAAGTACGAGCAGTACTTC.

This chain uses TRBV4-3 with TRBJ1-1; TRBD1 is a possible D gene (6 bases). V lost 0 bases and J 0 bases, leaving 11 bases between the germline ends. CDR3 length: 16 residues. Germline V lookup: CDR1 LGHNA, CDR2 YSLEER. The CDR3 sequence: CASSQDSRGMNTEAFF. The CDR3 DNA is TGCGCCAGCAGCCAAGATTCCAGGGGAATGAACACTGAAGCTTTCTTT.

The CDR3 loop reads CSVEGQGVRYGYTF. The CDR3 DNA reads TGCAGCGTCGAGGGACAGGGGGTTCGCTATGGCTACACCTTC. V and J are TRBV29-1 and TRBJ1-2, with 11 positions matching TRBD1. J was trimmed by 4 bases and V by 6 bases; bases with no gene match: 7. This CDR3 has 14 amino acids. The germline V gene encodes CDR1 SQVTM and CDR2 ANQGSEA.

This clone has a handful of counts. The chain employs TRBV4-1 and TRBJ2-7; D uncertain. The CDR3 is 14 residues long. V gave up 0 bases and J gave up 3 bases, with 9 bases separating them. Germline values: CDR1 MGHRA, CDR2 YSYEKL. This chain's CDR3 is CASSQETPNYEQYF. For the CDR3, the DNA is TGCGCCAGCAGCCAAGAAACACCAAACTACGAGCAGTACTTC.

The CDR3 loop is CASSLTGATNEKLFF. The CDR3 bases are TGTGCCAGCAGCCTAACAGGGGCAACTAATGAAAAACTGTTTTTT. The rearrangement joins TRBV5-4 to TRBJ1-4, with 7 bases that match TRBD1. CDR3 length: 15 residues. From germline, CDR1 is SGHNT and CDR2 YYREEE (reference sequence). With 4 bases clipped from V and 0 bases from J, the junction kept 3 bases outside the gene matches.

This clone came up once. The chain joins TRBV18 to TRBJ1-1, with 7 bases matching TRBD1. This CDR3 is 13 amino acids long. Germline CDR1 reads KGHSH; CDR2 reads LQKENI. The ends lost 3 bases at V and 5 bases at J; junction bases unmatched: 3. The CDR3 DNA is TGTGCCAGCTCACCTACAGGGGAGACTGAAGCTTTCTTT. Its translation is CASSPTGETEAFF.

The chain links TRBV6-1 to TRBJ2-7; the match to TRBD1 covers 10 bases. Trimming took 5 bases from V and 5 from J; bases not matched to a gene: 3. This CDR3 has 13 residues. Per the germline V gene, CDR1 is MNHNS and CDR2 is SASEGT. Here the CDR3 reads CASSTDRGDEQYF. In DNA, the CDR3 is TGTGCCAGCAGTACGGACAGGGGGGACGAGCAGTACTTC.

The V and J genes are TRBV28 and TRBJ2-1, with 12 bases aligning to TRBD2. From germline, CDR1 is MDHEN and CDR2 SYDVKM. The CDR3 has 16 amino acids. J gave up 2 bases and V 6 bases, and 5 bases lay outside the gene matches. In DNA form, the CDR3 reads TGTGCCAGCAGCCCTCTAGCGGGAGGGCCCTACAATGAGCAGTTCTTC. Amino acids: CASSPLAGGPYNEQFF. The full variable domain, completed using reference TRBV28 and TRBJ2-1, is DVKVTQSSRYLVKRTGEKVFLECVQDMDHENMFWYRQDPGLGLRLIYFSYDVKMKEKGDIPEGYSVSREKKERFSLILESASTNQTSMYLCASSPLAGGPYNEQFFGPGTRLTVL.